The rows below give T cell receptor beta chains drawn from one sample of a study of blood T cell repertoires in COVID-19. Produced via immunoSEQ multiplex PCR; TCRdb's table is partial and in-frame only. The data contain some 350,000 clones, over 75% of them singletons. The sequenced material came from PBMCs or T cells enriched from blood (not recorded which). Source of these receptors: a man in his late teens or twenties who had recovered from COVID-19. The CDR3 runs from the conserved cysteine through the conserved F or W.

TRBJ1-4	TRBV2	CASRRTGLTNEKLFF
TRBJ1-5	TRBV19	CASSITGGRQPQHF
TRBJ1-2	TRBV4-2	CASSRDKNYGYTF
TRBJ2-2	TRBV5-1	CASSRGQGGNTGELFF
TRBJ2-1	TRBV7-2	CASSRPSGTSGRSGGEQFF
TRBJ1-5	TRBV11-2	CASSSTGGVQPQHF
TRBJ2-1	TRBV7-9	CASSLKDYTLNEQFF
TRBJ2-3	TRBV4-1	CASSQGQGSGTDTQYF
TRBJ2-3	TRBV6-5	CASTVRGGADTQYF
TRBJ2-1	TRBV6-5	CASSSNSGGGNEQFF
TRBJ2-7	TRBV27	CASSLSGSGARYEQYF
TRBJ2-7	TRBV6-2/TRBV6-3	CASSYPPYGVRGHYEQYF
TRBJ2-7	TRBV2	CASSPRGYEQYF
TRBJ2-7	TRBV18	CASSPPVRDESYEQYF
TRBJ1-1	TRBV19	CASRTGWTEAFF
TRBJ1-1	TRBV12-3/TRBV12-4	CASSFTGTEAFF
TRBJ1-3	TRBV7-9	CASSLALKGDGNTIYF
TRBJ2-3	TRBV30	CAYTRSTGGLDTQYF
TRBJ2-7	TRBV6-4	CAPPAAGPTYEQYF
TRBJ2-2	TRBV19	CASSRRGNTGELFF
TRBJ2-1	TRBV18	CASSLPSGGVYNEQFF
TRBJ1-1	TRBV27	CASSLRGGMNTEAFF
TRBJ1-4	TRBV2	CASSANRGEKLFF
TRBJ1-3	TRBV19	CASSSHRDRNSGNTIYF
TRBJ2-7	TRBV7-6	CASSRNPGRADVYEQYF
TRBJ1-4	TRBV14	CASSPRGPNEKLFF
TRBJ1-1	TRBV12-3/TRBV12-4	CASSLAGYTEAFF
TRBJ1-2	TRBV6-5	CASRRTGNGYTF
TRBJ2-7	TRBV19	CASSIASGRTYEQYF
TRBJ2-3	TRBV13	CASSLGSGSSTDTQYF
TRBJ1-2	TRBV19	CASSSQGYGYTF
TRBJ2-3	TRBV13	CASSSSASTDTQYF
TRBJ2-7	TRBV11-3	CASSFVAASEQYF
TRBJ2-1	TRBV5-1	CASSILAGGGKSIYNEQFF
TRBJ2-1	TRBV9	CASSVVGETYNEQFF
TRBJ2-2	TRBV19	CASSNPGGRHGELFF
TRBJ1-4	TRBV7-8	CASSDWTGMREKLFF
TRBJ2-4	TRBV3-1/TRBV3-2	CASSQTQGNIQYF
TRBJ2-1	TRBV12-3/TRBV12-4	CASRMDSYNEQFF
TRBJ2-7	TRBV19	CASSPQRSSYEQYF
TRBJ2-1	TRBV19	CASSLTGGSYNEQFF
TRBJ2-7	TRBV19	CASSIVSRTYEQYF
TRBJ2-2	TRBV28	CASSLPGLADNTGELFF
TRBJ2-3	TRBV11-2	CASSLGASGTDTQYF
TRBJ1-5	TRBV28	CASSLAGQDIGGSNQPQHF
TRBJ1-3	TRBV7-9	CASSFTGEGNTIYF
TRBJ2-1	TRBV27	CASSLIAGTRPYNEQFF
TRBJ1-2	TRBV5-8	CASLRRAESYGYTF
TRBJ1-6	TRBV19	CASSPGLGGSPLHF
TRBJ2-7	TRBV6-5	CASSRWGGAYEQYF
TRBJ2-3	TRBV9	CASSVDVGDRDTQYF
TRBJ1-2	TRBV27	CASSFFSGNGYTF
TRBJ2-3	TRBV15	CATTQQGAGDTQYF
TRBJ2-7	TRBV5-4	CASSPAGTMRTNEQYF
TRBJ2-1	TRBV27	CASSLSASGGASYNEQFF
TRBJ2-7	TRBV10-1	CASSEYERGSYEQYF
TRBJ2-1	TRBV7-8	CASRRTSGRGSSYNEQFF